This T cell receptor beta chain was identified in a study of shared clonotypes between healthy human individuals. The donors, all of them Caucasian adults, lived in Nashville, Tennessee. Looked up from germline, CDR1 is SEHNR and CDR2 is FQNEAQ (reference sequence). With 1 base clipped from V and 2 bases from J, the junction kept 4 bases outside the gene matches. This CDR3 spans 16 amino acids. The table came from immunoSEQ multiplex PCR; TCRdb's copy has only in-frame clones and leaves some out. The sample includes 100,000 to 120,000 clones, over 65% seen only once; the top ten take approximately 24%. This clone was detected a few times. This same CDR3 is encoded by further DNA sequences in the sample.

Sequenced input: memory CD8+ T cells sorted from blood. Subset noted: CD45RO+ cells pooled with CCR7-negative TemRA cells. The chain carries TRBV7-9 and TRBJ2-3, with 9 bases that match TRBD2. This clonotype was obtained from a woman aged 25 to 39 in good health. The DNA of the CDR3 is TGTGCCAGCAGCTTAGTCAGCGGGAGGTTCACAGATACGCAGTATTTT. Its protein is CASSLVSGRFTDTQYF.